The TCR beta chain described here comes from a study of T cells in Graves' hyperthyroidism and ophthalmopathy. The investigators amplified TCR beta CDR3 regions from RNA transcripts. The HTBI primer set served for first-round RT-PCR of the TCR CDR3. TCRdb reprocessed the multiplex PCR reads with MiXCR, giving one entry per CDR3 protein. The sample contains 600,000 to 650,000 distinct CDR3 sequences, 15% to 20% of which appear only once. With 6 bases clipped from V and 5 bases from J, the junction kept 11 bases outside the gene matches. Germline V gene data show CDR1 as LNHDA and CDR2 as SQIVND (reference sequence). The CDR3 length is 16 residues.

Sequencing was carried out using blood. This sequence joins TRBV19 and TRBJ2-2, with 8 bases matching TRBD2. The source of this sequence is a woman aged 30 to 39 with Graves' hyperthyroidism. CDR3 loop: CASRKGAGVGTGELFF. DNA for the CDR3: TGTGCCAGTAGAAAAGGAGCGGGAGTCGGAACCGGGGAGCTGTTTTTT.